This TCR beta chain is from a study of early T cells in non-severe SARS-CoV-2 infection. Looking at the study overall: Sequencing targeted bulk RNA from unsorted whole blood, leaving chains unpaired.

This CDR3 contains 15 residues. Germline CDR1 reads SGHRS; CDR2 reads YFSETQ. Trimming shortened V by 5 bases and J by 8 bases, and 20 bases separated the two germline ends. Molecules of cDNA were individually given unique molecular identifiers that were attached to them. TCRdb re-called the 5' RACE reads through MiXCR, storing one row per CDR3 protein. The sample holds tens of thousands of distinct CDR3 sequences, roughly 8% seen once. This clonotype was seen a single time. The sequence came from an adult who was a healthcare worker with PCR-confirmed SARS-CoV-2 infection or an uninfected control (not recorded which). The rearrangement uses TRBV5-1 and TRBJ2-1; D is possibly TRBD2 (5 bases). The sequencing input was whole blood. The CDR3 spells CASRSPERSKDEQFF. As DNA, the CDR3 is TGCGCCAGCAGAAGCCCGGAGCGGAGTAAGGATGAGCAGTTCTTC.